The clone carrying this TCR beta chain was picked up a small number of times. Its specificity is unknown. TCRdb itself ran the 5' RACE reads through MiXCR, one entry per CDR3 protein. Of roughly 700,000 distinct CDR3 sequences listed, 8.5% to 9.5% were seen once; the top ten hold 0.98%. The CDR3 totals 15 residues. Germline lookup yields CDR1 SEHNR and CDR2 FQNEAQ (reference sequence). V lost 4 bases, J lost 8 bases, and 5 bases stayed unmatched. This record belongs to a study of identical twins. Overall study findings and caveats: Sharing of beta out-of-frame sequences by twins showed a weaker excess.

The same sample was also studied in work on yellow fever vaccine responses in identical twins.

The rearrangement links TRBV7-9 to TRBJ1-4, with 12 bases identical to TRBD1. The specimen was PBMCs. The TCR was taken from a woman younger than 35 in good health. The CDR3, as DNA: TGTGCCAGCAGCTCCTCCGGGACAGGGGGCGAAAAACTGTTTTTT. Translating gives CASSSSGTGGEKLFF.